Following are 24 T cell receptor beta chains from one sample sequenced in a study of radiotherapy plus CTLA-4 blockade in lung cancer. The table came from immunoSEQ multiplex PCR; TCRdb's copy has only in-frame clones and leaves some out. The sample contains some 110,000 clones, approximately 84% of which appear only once. The sample consisted of peripheral blood, taken from a patient treated with radiotherapy plus ipilimumab. These receptors came from a human donor with non-small cell lung cancer who had a partial response to radiotherapy plus ipilimumab.

The chain employs TRBV2 and TRBJ2-5, with 10 positions matching TRBD2. The DNA end lines up better with TRBJ2-7; the J call may be wrong. This CDR3 comprises 13 residues. CDR1 and CDR2 (germline): SNHLY, FYNNEI. CDR3 nucleotide sequence: TGTGCCAGCAAGCGGGAGGGCCTGTACGAGCAGTACTTC. This translates into CASKREGLYEQYF.

The genes are TRBV15 and TRBJ1-1, with 7 bases matching TRBD1. Germline assignment: CDR1 LNHNV and CDR2 YYDKDF (reference sequence). Trimming at V came to 0 bases and at J to 12 bases, leaving 7 bases not matched to a gene. The CDR3 consists of 13 residues. Here the CDR3 reads CATSRDRGRGTFF. CDR3 nucleotide sequence: TGTGCCACCAGCAGAGATCGGGGCAGGGGGACTTTCTTT.

This chain links TRBV7-3 with TRBJ1-1; 7 nucleotides align to TRBD1. V lost 2 bases to trimming and J lost 10 bases; unmatched junction nucleotides: 7. This CDR3 has 13 amino acids. Germline V gives CDR1 SGHTA, CDR2 FQGTGA. CDR3 DNA: TGTGCCAGCAGCTTAGAAGGGGGCGGAGGAGCTTTCTTT. As protein: CASSLEGGGGAFF. Supplemented by reference TRBV7-3 and TRBJ1-1, the full variable domain reads GAGVSQTPSNKVTEKGKYVELRCDPISGHTALYWYRQSLGQGPEFLIYFQGTGAADDSGLPNDRFFAVRPEGSVSTLKIQRTERGDSAVYLCASSLEGGGGAFFGQGTRLTVV.

The chain has TRBV6-1 and TRBJ1-2, with a possible D match to TRBD1 (5 bases). Germline V gene data show CDR1 as MNHNS and CDR2 as SASEGT. This CDR3 has 13 amino acids. Trimming removed 6 bases at V and 5 bases at J, with 13 bases between. This CDR3 reads CASRDTPGYGYTF. In nucleotides, the CDR3 is TGTGCCAGCAGGGACACCCCAGGGTATGGCTACACCTTC.

This clone was picked up one time. V is TRBV5-5 and J is TRBJ2-3; D is undetermined. CDR3 length: 14 residues. Trimming took 5 bases from V and 3 from J, leaving 13 bases between them. Germline V gene lookup returns CDR1 SGHKS and CDR2 YYEKEE (reference sequence). CDR3 bases: TGTGCCAGCAGGTTAGAGCGCCAGACAGATACGCAGTATTTT. Amino acids: CASRLERQTDTQYF.

The chain joins TRBV18 to TRBJ2-7, with 14 positions matching TRBD2. Per the germline V gene, CDR1 is KGHSH and CDR2 is LQKENI. V dropped 6 bases and J dropped 9; count of bases not matched to a gene: 7. The CDR3 is 14 residues long. CDR3 in amino acids: CASSPGLAGDRQYF. The CDR3 DNA follows: TGTGCCAGCTCCCCGGGACTAGCGGGAGATAGGCAGTACTTC. Combining the CDR3 with reference TRBV18 and TRBJ2-7 gives the whole variable domain NAGVMQNPRHLVRRRGQEARLRCSPMKGHSHVYWYRQLPEEGLKFMVYLQKENIIDESGMPKERFSAEFPKEGPSILRIQQVVRGDSAAYFCASSPGLAGDRQYFGPGTRLTVT.

V is TRBV7-2 and J is TRBJ1-2; 10 nucleotides agree with TRBD1. This CDR3 is 15 amino acids long. The J segment lost 4 bases and the V segment lost 3 bases, leaving 5 bases of the junction unmatched. Per the germline V gene, CDR1 is SGHTA and CDR2 is FQGNSA. This CDR3 reads CASSFAGTGVYGYTF. CDR3 DNA sequence: TGTGCCAGCAGCTTCGCCGGGACAGGGGTCTATGGCTACACCTTC.

The chain recombines TRBV5-1 with TRBJ2-5, with 11 bases fitting TRBD2. The CDR3 extends over 18 amino acids. V shed 4 bases and J 6 bases; nucleotides not matched to a gene: 17. In germline, CDR1 is SGHRS, CDR2 YFSETQ. The CDR3 protein is CASSLTGTSGSRGKTQYF. CDR3 coding DNA: TGCGCCAGCAGCCTAACCGGGACTAGCGGTTCGCGCGGGAAGACCCAGTACTTC.

This clone was seen more than once but under ten times. The chain is built from TRBV6-6 and TRBJ1-2; no clear D. The CDR3 has 13 amino acids. V lost 7 bases to trimming and J lost 2 bases, with 11 bases between them. CDR1 is MNHNY, CDR2 SVGAGI, per germline (reference sequence). CDR3 bases: TGTGCCAGCACCGACCGGGGAAACTATGGCTACACCTTC. Residues: CASTDRGNYGYTF.

The rearrangement links TRBV5-4 to TRBJ1-1, with D perhaps matching TRBD1 (6 bases). The germline CDR1 and CDR2 sequences are SGHNT and YYREEE (reference sequence). This CDR3 contains 15 residues. The V and J ends lost 2 bases and 0 bases respectively, with 11 bases between them. CDR3 DNA: TGTGCCAGCAGCTTAGGGGGACCCATGAACACTGAAGCTTTCTTT. This encodes CASSLGGPMNTEAFF.

The V gene is TRBV4-1, the J gene TRBJ1-2, with D tentatively TRBD1 (6 bases). Germline V gene lookup returns CDR1 MGHRA and CDR2 YSYEKL. Trimming removed 6 bases at V and 5 bases at J, with 16 bases between. The CDR3 has 14 amino acids. The CDR3 loop reads CASSRIQGPYGYTF. The CDR3 region has the DNA TGCGCCAGCAGTCGTATACAGGGACCGTATGGCTACACCTTC.

On this clone itself: Other DNA variants within this sample encode the same CDR3. The CDR3 DNA follows: TGTGCCAGCTCCCCTAGCGGGAGCTCCTACAATGAGCAGTTCTTC. This sequence encodes CASSPSGSSYNEQFF. The J gene is TRBJ2-1, the V gene TRBV11-3, with 10 bases fitting TRBD2. The ends lost 8 bases at V and 0 bases at J; junction bases unmatched: 4. Looked up from germline, CDR1 is SGHNT and CDR2 is YENEEA. This CDR3 spans 15 amino acids.

J is TRBJ2-5 and V is TRBV5-1; 11 bases are shared with TRBD2. V shed 0 bases and J 11 bases; nucleotides not matched to a gene: 9. The CDR3 covers 15 residues. Germline lookup yields CDR1 SGHRS and CDR2 YFSETQ. This CDR3 is CASSLDRTSGHEQYF. CDR3 bases: TGCGCCAGCAGCTTGGATAGGACTAGCGGGCATGAGCAGTACTTC.

CDR3 DNA: TGTGCCACCAGCAGAGATCGGGGACTCCTGACCTACGAGCAGTACTTC. This gives the protein CATSRDRGLLTYEQYF. This sequence joins TRBV15 and TRBJ2-7; a possible D gene is TRBD2 (6 bases). The CDR3 covers 16 residues. Per germline, CDR1 LNHNV and CDR2 YYDKDF (reference sequence). V was trimmed by 0 bases and J by 2 bases, leaving 14 bases between them.

The chain carries TRBV5-1 and TRBJ2-5; 7 bases fit TRBD1. The trim removed 4 bases at V and 2 bases at J, leaving 5 bases unmatched. Germline CDR1 and CDR2: SGHRS and YFSETQ. This CDR3 is built from 14 residues. As DNA, the CDR3 is TGCGCCAGCAGCCGATCGGGACAGCAAGAGACCCAGTACTTC. Amino acid sequence: CASSRSGQQETQYF.

The chain couples TRBV6-5 to TRBJ1-1; D is perhaps TRBD1 (5 bases). V was cut by 6 bases and J by 1 base, with 15 bases left in between. From germline, CDR1 is MNHEY and CDR2 SVGAGI. The CDR3 consists of 15 residues. The CDR3 DNA sequence: TGTGCCAGCAGCGCCAAGGGGATGGGGAACACTGAAGCTTTCTTT. As protein: CASSAKGMGNTEAFF.

The chain carries TRBV19 and TRBJ2-7, with 7 bases aligning to TRBD2. The germline gives CDR1 LNHDA, CDR2 SQIVND (reference sequence). The CDR3 length is 13 residues. Germline trimming cut 6 bases from V and 3 bases from J; bases unmatched to any gene: 5. CDR3 sequence reads: CASRASGSYEQYV. The CDR3, as DNA: TGTGCCAGTAGAGCTAGCGGAAGCTACGAGCAGTACGTC.

This chain connects TRBV6-5 to TRBJ1-2, with D perhaps TRBD1 (6 bases). Trimming removed 4 bases from V and 3 bases from J, with 15 bases in between. From germline, CDR1 is MNHEY and CDR2 SVGAGI. The CDR3 is made up of 15 amino acids. The DNA for the CDR3 is TGTGCCAGCAGTTGGTCCAGGGGATCCCACTATGGCTACACCTTC. This translates into CASSWSRGSHYGYTF.

The chain couples TRBV28 to TRBJ1-2; D not certain. The CDR3 contains 11 residues. Trimming pared 5 bases from V and 6 bases from J, leaving 7 bases between. Germline-derived CDR1 and CDR2 are MDHEN and SYDVKM. The CDR3 is CASSPRNGYTF. The DNA for the CDR3 is TGTGCCAGCAGTCCGAGGAATGGCTACACCTTC.

The gene calls are TRBV5-1 and TRBJ2-3; 10 bases are shared with TRBD2. This CDR3 contains 15 residues. Germline CDR1 SGHRS, CDR2 YFSETQ. The ends lost 2 bases at V and 2 bases at J; junction bases unmatched: 2. CDR3 loop: CASSFGTSVTDTQYF. CDR3 DNA: TGCGCCAGCAGCTTCGGGACTAGCGTCACAGATACGCAGTATTTT.

The chain employs TRBV28 and TRBJ1-2; 7 bases agree with TRBD1. CDR3 length: 16 amino acids. CDR1 is MDHEN and CDR2 is SYDVKM in the germline V gene. With 7 bases clipped from V and 0 bases from J, the junction kept 11 bases outside the gene matches. The DNA of the CDR3 is TGTGCCAGCACCACCCACTCAAGGGGGCCTAACTATGGCTACACCTTC. As protein: CASTTHSRGPNYGYTF.

The rearrangement uses TRBV30 and TRBJ1-1; D may be TRBD1 (6 bases). Trimming took 1 base from V and 10 from J, leaving 10 bases between them. CDR3 length: 11 residues. CDR1 and CDR2 from the germline V gene are GTSNPN and SVGIG (reference sequence). CDR3 loop: CAWSEQGTAFF. The CDR3 DNA is TGTGCCTGGAGTGAGCAGGGGACAGCTTTCTTT.

This chain uses TRBV25-1 with TRBJ1-3; 12 bases match TRBD1. V gave up 4 bases and J gave up 3 bases; unmatched junction bases: 4. The CDR3 sequence is 16 residues long. Germline loops: CDR1 MGHDK, CDR2 SYGVNS. The CDR3 coding sequence is TGTGCCAGCAGTGCTTGGGACAGGGGGCATGGAAACACCATATATTTT. Translating gives CASSAWDRGHGNTIYF.

The chain couples TRBV7-2 to TRBJ1-5; no clear D. V was trimmed by 5 bases and J by 6 bases, leaving 11 bases between them. The CDR3 is 13 residues long. Germline loops: CDR1 SGHTA, CDR2 FQGNSA. CDR3 amino acids: CASSNEGLQPQHF. The CDR3 DNA sequence: TGTGCCAGCAGCAACGAGGGTCTTCAGCCCCAGCATTTT.